This TCR beta chain was found in a study of T cells in localized non-small cell lung cancer. Findings and limits, study-wide: A raised T cell density in blood coincided with lengthier overall survival. Appearing in adjacent lung were a median about 59 of the top 100 tumor clones. Uninvolved adjacent lung, not tumor, had the highest T cell clonality.

The CDR3 contains 15 residues. Looked up from germline, CDR1 is SGHRS and CDR2 is YFSETQ. V was pared by 0 bases and J by 5 bases, with 6 bases of the junction left unmatched. The protocol was immunoSEQ multiplex PCR, while the TCRdb copy is restricted to in-frame clones and leaves out a portion. This sample has some 30,000 clones, with approximately 84% found just once. Concerning this clone itself: Its antigen is unknown.

This chain links TRBV5-1 with TRBJ2-5, with 8 bases matching TRBD2. The receptor was isolated from a male donor aged 60 or older with stage III lung adenocarcinoma. The source material was peripheral blood, sampled before any cancer treatment. Here the CDR3 DNA reads TGCGCCAGCAGCTTGGAGCGGGGGATGGTGGAGACCCAGTACTTC. This codes for CASSLERGMVETQYF.